This T cell receptor (beta chain) was observed in a study of a mutant IDH1 vaccine in newly diagnosed glioma. In the study overall: Vaccines were first given 4-6 weeks after radiotherapy alone, or with temozolomide cycles. Earlier therapy was either radiotherapy, temozolomide, or both, and most got both.

Produced via immunoSEQ multiplex PCR; TCRdb's table is partial and in-frame only. The sample has 75,000 to 95,000 clones, under 90% seen once; the top ten hold over 0.7%. General observations from the study: Shifts in the top peripheral T cell clonotypes seemed unrelated to pseudoprogression.

Documented time point: week 47, end of study. Vaccination used 300 ug of mutant IDH1 20-mer peptide per dose, with topical imiquimod. The ends lost 7 bases at V and 2 bases at J; junction bases unmatched: 8. CDR1 is PRHDT, CDR2 FYEKMQ, per germline (reference sequence). The CDR3 consists of 14 residues. Remarks on this clone: As yet, its antigen is unknown.

This specimen was PBMCs, taken from a glioma patient whose treatment included an IDH1 peptide vaccine. The receptor was isolated from a woman between 45 and 65 years old with glioma. This chain joins TRBV13 and TRBJ2-7, with 7 bases lining up with TRBD1. The CDR3 coding sequence is TGTGCCAGCAATCTACAGGGGCCCACCTACGAGCAGTACTTC. As protein: CASNLQGPTYEQYF.